The rows below give T cell receptor beta chains drawn from one sample of a study of T-cell reconstitution after alpha-beta-depleted transplantation in children. TCRdb independently ran MiXCR on the PCR reads; one entry per CDR3 protein. The profile shows a few hundred thousand distinct CDR3 sequences, around 25% of them singletons. Sequencing was performed on PBMCs, mostly from graft donor cells, taken 360 days after TCRalphabeta/CD19-depleted stem cell transplant. The receptors here all came from a female patient aged 2 to 10 who had a stem cell transplant for congenital amegakaryocytic thrombocytopenia, so the T cells may come from the graft donor. Both conserved end residues are part of each CDR3.

j_call v_call cdr3_aa
TRBJ2-2 TRBV12-3/TRBV12-4 CASSFRQGTGELFF
TRBJ1-1 TRBV5-1 CASSLDYRVGAEAFF
TRBJ1-3 TRBV28 CASSLGPSGNTIYF
TRBJ2-5 TRBV4-1 CASSQSYQETQYF
TRBJ2-3 TRBV29-1 CSVDKVTGDTQYF
TRBJ1-1 TRBV29-1 CSVEGQGSSVPNTEAFF
TRBJ2-3 TRBV5-5 CASRSEGLTDTQYF
TRBJ2-3 TRBV4-1 CASSQVGSGGAKDTQYF
TRBJ1-5 TRBV5-1 CASSAGVGQQPQHF
TRBJ1-4 TRBV7-2 CASSLKGGEKLFF
TRBJ2-3 TRBV4-2 CASSQDSYRRPTDTQYF
TRBJ2-1 TRBV2 CASSPLGLADNEQFF
TRBJ2-3 TRBV10-3 CAIRGTGADTQYF
TRBJ1-2 TRBV7-2 CASSLGGTGLGYTF
TRBJ1-2 TRBV7-2 CASSLWTGRDYGYTF
TRBJ2-1 TRBV15 CATSRVSGEGYNEQFF
TRBJ2-7 TRBV5-1 CASSQGTGRPSVQYF
TRBJ2-3 TRBV12-3/TRBV12-4 CASRIAGDSTDTQYF
TRBJ1-1 TRBV20-1 CSARDPKPPGTEAFF
TRBJ1-5 TRBV30 CAWRDIQGNQPQHF
TRBJ1-2 TRBV20-1 CSARDPRGANYGYTF
TRBJ2-1 TRBV5-1 CASRPGLGSNEQFF
TRBJ2-7 TRBV6-1 CATLNAGRAYEQYF
TRBJ2-7 TRBV24-1 CATSAGQGYYEQYF
TRBJ2-3 TRBV7-2 CASSPRRVLSSTDTQYF
TRBJ1-5 TRBV10-2 CASSEVEDQPQHF
TRBJ2-1 TRBV12-3/TRBV12-4 CASSIQGYNEQFF
TRBJ1-1 TRBV10-3 CAISEKGQQALINTEAFF
TRBJ2-6 TRBV6-1 CASRKLRQDSGANVLTF
TRBJ2-1 TRBV12-3/TRBV12-4 CASSFRTSWFGINEQFF
TRBJ1-3 TRBV20-1 CSARDLHTSGNTIYF
TRBJ2-1 TRBV12-3/TRBV12-4 CASKGRDEQFF
TRBJ2-7 TRBV13 CASSLGRGGYEQYF
TRBJ2-1 TRBV29-1 CSGRSGTGRFF
TRBJ2-1 TRBV5-1 CASSLGGTGPYNEQFF
TRBJ1-2 TRBV24-1 CATSDCWGQTTGNYGYTF
TRBJ2-1 TRBV7-6 CASSLFEWKDNEQFF
TRBJ2-5 TRBV7-2 CASSKYSGSPHKQTQYF
TRBJ1-4 TRBV7-2 CASSIDGGSGKLFF
TRBJ1-2 TRBV4-1 CASSLSGTGAGYTF
TRBJ1-2 TRBV12-3/TRBV12-4 CASSPQEGLGGYTF
TRBJ2-1 TRBV28 CASSLGEGFSYNEQFF
TRBJ2-3 TRBV27 CASTARGPTDTQYF
TRBJ2-2 TRBV4-2 CASSQDLLRIRVGELFF
TRBJ1-6 TRBV12-3/TRBV12-4 CASSLEGSGLHF
TRBJ2-2 TRBV20-1 CSAQIQNTGELFF
TRBJ2-1 TRBV5-5 CASSLGVGLVLEGEQFF
TRBJ1-1 TRBV10-3 CAISETGLTEAFF
TRBJ1-1 TRBV29-1 CSVAQGQGEAFF
TRBJ1-1 TRBV5-1 CASSLLGGNTEAFF
TRBJ1-2 TRBV12-3/TRBV12-4 CASSSRTGGIANYGYTF
TRBJ2-5 TRBV5-1 CASSLGFLDRQETQHF